The clone carrying this T cell receptor (beta chain) was observed a handful of times. Its cognate antigen is unknown. This sample was included in a study of glioma-infiltrating T cells. Study observations and caveats: Non-neoplastic patients had below-expected tissue-blood divergence, while all gliomas exceeded expectation. Only very few CDR3 sequences appeared in both tissue and blood.

TCR alpha and beta CDR3 regions were amplified from RNA using iRepertoire nested multiplex PCR. Input was 100-400 ng of tissue mRNA or PBMC total RNA. Using its own MiXCR run on the multiplex PCR reads, TCRdb lists one record per CDR3 protein. The repertoire has fewer than 250,000 distinct CDR3 sequences, over 25% of them found once; the top ten carry roughly 21%. The V end lost 0 bases, the J end lost 6 bases, and 12 bases lay between the germline ends. Germline V gene lookup returns CDR1 LNHDA and CDR2 SQIVND (reference sequence). The CDR3 is 15 residues long. The material sequenced was glioma tissue, nonneoplastic brain tissue, or PBMCs (not recorded which). This chain joins TRBV19 and TRBJ2-4; perhaps TRBD1 as D (5 bases). The TCR was taken from a human donor with low-grade glioma or glioblastoma, undergoing nonglioma brain surgery, or in good health (not recorded which). The CDR3 sequence is CASSIDLRRVNIQYF. The DNA for the CDR3 is TGTGCCAGTAGTATAGATCTTCGCAGGGTAAACATTCAGTACTTC. Together with reference TRBV19 and TRBJ2-4, the CDR3 gives the full variable domain: DGGITQSPKYLFRKEGQNVTLSCEQNLNHDAMYWYRQDPGQGLRLIYYSQIVNDFQKGDIAEGYSVSREKKESFPLTVTSAQKNPTAFYLCASSIDLRRVNIQYFGAGTRLSVL.